The 26 T cell receptor beta chains below were found in one sample sequenced in a study of Ad26.COV2.S vaccination and SARS-CoV-2 variants. Assay used: immunoSEQ multiplex PCR; TCRdb lists only in-frame clones, some missing. The sample has around 340,000 clones, 75% to 90% seen once. Treatment of the sample: 15 to 20 received Ad26.COV2.S at low or high dose, single or two shots; 5 received placebo; per-sample allocation not given. Each sample was drawn 63 days after the first injection (of vaccine or placebo). The sample here was peripheral blood, taken in a trial of Ad26.COV2.S vaccine versus placebo. These receptors came from a person between 18 and 60 years old who received the Ad26.COV2.S COVID-19 vaccine or a placebo.

The chain links TRBV18 to TRBJ1-5; 9 bases are shared with TRBD1. Germline assignment: CDR1 KGHSH and CDR2 LQKENI. CDR3 length: 15 amino acids. The V and J ends lost 3 bases and 1 base, in that order; junction bases with no gene match: 1. The CDR3 DNA follows: TGTGCCAGCTCACCTGGGACAGGGAGCAATCAGCCCCAGCATTTT. Its protein is CASSPGTGSNQPQHF.

The chain employs TRBV18 and TRBJ2-7; D perhaps matches TRBD2 (6 bases). V dropped 8 bases and J dropped 5 bases, with 16 bases sitting between them. CDR1 and CDR2 from the germline V gene are KGHSH and LQKENI. The CDR3 is 13 residues long. CDR3 amino acids: CASHLGREDEQYF. Written as DNA, the CDR3 is TGTGCCAGCCATCTGGGCAGGGAGGACGAGCAGTACTTC.

V usage is TRBV12-3 or TRBV12-4 and J usage is TRBJ1-1; unclear D gene. This CDR3 contains 12 residues. The V end lost 6 bases, the J end lost 11 bases, and 16 bases lay between the germline ends. The CDR3 region is CASRLGRTGAFF. The CDR3 bases are TGTGCCAGCAGACTTGGACGCACCGGGGCTTTCTTT.

This clone is a singleton in its sample. The chain links TRBV9 to TRBJ1-3; a weak D match, TRBD1 (5 bases). V was cut by 0 bases and J by 4 bases, with 8 bases left in between. The length of the CDR3 is 14 residues. CDR1 SGDLS and CDR2 YYNGEE come from the germline V gene. The CDR3 is CASSVDPGGNTIYF. Written as DNA, the CDR3 is TGTGCCAGCAGCGTAGATCCAGGGGGAAACACCATATATTTT.

This rearrangement joins TRBV2 to TRBJ2-7, with unresolved D. CDR3 size: 12 residues. The germline gives CDR1 SNHLY, CDR2 FYNNEI. Trimming shortened V by 4 bases and J by 4 bases, and 8 bases separated the two germline ends. CDR3 residues: CASSVEGYEQYF. As DNA, the CDR3 is TGTGCCAGCAGTGTCGAAGGGTACGAGCAGTACTTC.

The table lists this clone with a count of one. The chain couples TRBV24-1 to TRBJ1-1; no clear D. Trimming pared 5 bases from V and 7 bases from J, leaving 7 bases between. The V gene's germline CDR1 is KGHDR and CDR2 SFDVKD. The CDR3 totals 11 residues. The CDR3 spells CATSGGFEAFF. The CDR3 DNA follows: TGTGCCACCAGTGGGGGATTTGAAGCTTTCTTT.

With respect to this clone: Other DNA sequences in this specimen translate into the identical CDR3. This chain links TRBV7-9 with TRBJ2-2; a weak D match, TRBD2 (5 bases). The germline V gene has CDR1 SEHNR and CDR2 FQNEAQ (reference sequence). This CDR3 spans 15 amino acids. Trimming took 1 base from V and 0 from J, leaving 6 bases between them. CDR3 loop: CASSLDGTNTGELFF. The DNA for the CDR3 is TGTGCCAGCAGCTTAGACGGGACGAACACCGGGGAGCTGTTTTTT.

This clone has only one observation. V and J are TRBV4-3 and TRBJ1-4, with D hard to call. Between the trimmed V and J ends, which lost 0 bases and 8 bases, there was a span of 10 bases. Germline CDR1 LGHNA, CDR2 YSLEER. The CDR3 loop spans 14 amino acids. The CDR3 bases are TGCGCCAGCAGCCAAGATGTCCTAGGGGAAAAACTGTTTTTT. Translation: CASSQDVLGEKLFF.

CDR3 bases: TGTGCCAGTAGTCGAGACCCCGGGACATCCTACGAGCAGTACTTC. Its translation is CASSRDPGTSYEQYF. The gene calls are TRBV19 and TRBJ2-7; D perhaps matches TRBD1 (6 bases). V dropped 5 bases and J dropped 1 base, with 15 bases sitting between them. CDR1 is LNHDA and CDR2 is SQIVND in the germline V gene (reference sequence). This CDR3 is built from 15 residues.

The rearrangement uses TRBV7-9 and TRBJ1-1; no definite D call. This CDR3 is built from 14 residues. The germline gives CDR1 SEHNR, CDR2 FQNEAQ (reference sequence). V lost 5 bases, J lost 0 bases, and 10 bases lay in between. The CDR3 loop is CASSQGTVNTEAFF. Here the CDR3 DNA reads TGTGCCAGCAGCCAAGGCACGGTGAACACTGAAGCTTTCTTT.

This chain connects TRBV24-1 to TRBJ2-1, with 7 positions matching TRBD2. The CDR3 extends over 16 amino acids. With 5 bases clipped from V and 0 bases from J, the junction kept 6 bases outside the gene matches. Germline-derived CDR1 and CDR2 are KGHDR and SFDVKD. The CDR3 DNA is TGTGCCACCAGTGGCATAGCGGGCAGCTCCTACAATGAGCAGTTCTTC. It yields the protein CATSGIAGSSYNEQFF.

The J gene is TRBJ2-1, the V gene TRBV18; D gene ambiguous. Trimming pared 0 bases from V and 2 bases from J, leaving 11 bases between. The length of the CDR3 is 16 residues. Germline CDR1 is KGHSH and CDR2 is LQKENI. The CDR3 DNA reads as TGTGCCAGCTCACCACCGGGTATACTCACCTACAATGAGCAGTTCTTC. Translation: CASSPPGILTYNEQFF. The entire variable domain, with the rest obtained from reference TRBV18 and TRBJ2-1, is as follows: NAGVMQNPRHLVRRRGQEARLRCSPMKGHSHVYWYRQLPEEGLKFMVYLQKENIIDESGMPKERFSAEFPKEGPSILRIQQVVRGDSAAYFCASSPPGILTYNEQFFGPGTRLTVL.

The V gene is TRBV7-2, the J gene TRBJ2-1; 10 bases line up with TRBD2. The germline CDR1 and CDR2 sequences are SGHTA and FQGNSA. V trimming: 1 base; J trimming: 7 bases; junction bases outside the gene matches: 10. The CDR3 is 17 amino acids. The CDR3 loop is CASSLEGSAGGHNEQFF. The CDR3 region has the DNA TGTGCCAGCAGCTTAGAGGGATCAGCGGGGGGGCATAATGAGCAGTTCTTC.

This chain connects TRBV4-1 to TRBJ1-1; D is undetermined. V was trimmed by 2 bases and J by 11 bases, leaving 12 bases between them. This CDR3 is built from 12 residues. Germline lookup yields CDR1 MGHRA and CDR2 YSYEKL. In DNA form, the CDR3 reads TGCGCCAGCAGCCAACCGGTCAGTGGGGCTTTCTTT. This translates into CASSQPVSGAFF.

This clone was seen at least ten times. J is TRBJ2-4 and V is TRBV5-4; TRBD1 agrees at 9 bases. The CDR3 contains 17 residues. Trimming took 0 bases from V and 3 from J; bases not matched to a gene: 7. Germline V lookup: CDR1 SGHNT, CDR2 YYREEE (reference sequence). The CDR3 protein is CASSLGDRAVGKNIQYF. The CDR3 bases are TGTGCCAGCAGCTTGGGGGACAGGGCGGTCGGCAAAAACATTCAGTACTTC.

The rearrangement uses TRBV7-2 and TRBJ2-3; tentative D call: TRBD2 (6 bases). Trimming left V 6 bases short and J 4 bases short, with 14 bases between. CDR1 is SGHTA, CDR2 FQGNSA, per germline. CDR3 length: 14 residues. This CDR3 is CASRTSRVADTQYF. CDR3 sequence (DNA): TGTGCCAGCAGAACTAGCAGGGTCGCAGATACGCAGTATTTT.

This clone was seen more than once but under ten times. The V call is TRBV5-1, the J call TRBJ2-7; no reliable D call. Germline assignment: CDR1 SGHRS and CDR2 YFSETQ. This CDR3 comprises 13 residues. The V and J ends lost 1 base and 4 bases respectively, with 9 bases between them. The DNA of the CDR3 is TGCGCCAGCAGCTTGTTTTACTCTTACGAGCAGTACTTC. Its translation is CASSLFYSYEQYF.

This clone was observed a single time. This rearrangement joins TRBV28 to TRBJ1-2, with 9 bases lining up with TRBD1. Germline V lookup: CDR1 MDHEN, CDR2 SYDVKM. V lost 10 bases, J lost 1 base, and 7 bases stayed unmatched. The CDR3 sequence is 14 residues long. The CDR3: CATKQGAYNYGYTF. The DNA for the CDR3 is TGTGCCACGAAACAGGGGGCCTATAACTATGGCTACACCTTC.

This clone was observed a few times. This chain connects TRBV19 to TRBJ1-1; no clear D gene. Deletions cut 3 bases from V and 3 bases from J, with 11 bases between. The CDR3 loop spans 14 amino acids. Germline V gene lookup returns CDR1 LNHDA and CDR2 SQIVND (reference sequence). The CDR3 loop reads CASSIGPRDTEAFF. The CDR3 DNA reads TGTGCCAGTAGTATTGGCCCGAGGGACACTGAAGCTTTCTTT.

This clone was seen more than once but under ten times. The gene calls are TRBV19 and TRBJ1-1, with D tentatively TRBD1 (6 bases). The CDR3 contains 15 residues. Trimming left V 5 bases short and J 0 bases short, with 13 bases between. In germline, CDR1 is LNHDA, CDR2 SQIVND (reference sequence). CDR3 amino acids: CASSLRGRMNTEAFF. Here the CDR3 DNA reads TGTGCCAGTAGTTTAAGGGGGAGAATGAACACTGAAGCTTTCTTT.

J is TRBJ1-2 and V is TRBV10-3; 8 nucleotides match TRBD1. The ends lost 2 bases at V and 7 bases at J; junction bases unmatched: 6. Looked up from germline, CDR1 is ENHRY and CDR2 is SYGVKD. CDR3 length equals 14 residues. CDR3 nucleotides: TGTGCCATCAGTGAGACGCAGGGGGCGAGTGGCTACACCTTC. Translated: CAISETQGASGYTF.

The rearrangement uses TRBV5-1 and TRBJ1-2, with D tentatively TRBD1 (5 bases). CDR1 SGHRS and CDR2 YFSETQ come from the germline V gene. The germline V and J ends were trimmed by 4 bases and 2 bases, with 12 bases remaining between them. The CDR3 spans 14 residues. In DNA form, the CDR3 reads TGCGCCAGCAGCGACGGGACGGTCAACTATGGCTACACCTTC. It yields the protein CASSDGTVNYGYTF.

The chain carries TRBV7-9 and TRBJ2-7, with 11 bases fitting TRBD1. Germline CDR1 reads SEHNR; CDR2 reads FQNEAQ (reference sequence). The CDR3 runs to 14 residues. J lost 2 bases, V lost 5 bases, and 2 bases had no gene match. CDR3 bases: TGTGCCAGCAGCCGGGGACAGGGGGCCTACGAGCAGTACTTC. Translated, it gives CASSRGQGAYEQYF.

This clone has a single count. The V gene is TRBV18, the J gene TRBJ1-2; the D gene is possibly TRBD1 (5 bases). V was trimmed by 2 bases and J by 6 bases, leaving 10 bases between them. This CDR3 is 13 amino acids long. Germline V gene data show CDR1 as KGHSH and CDR2 as LQKENI. CDR3 sequence reads: CASSPGARDGYTF. The CDR3 nucleotides read TGTGCCAGCTCACCAGGGGCCCGTGATGGCTACACCTTC.

The chain couples TRBV27 to TRBJ1-2; 8 bases map to TRBD1. The CDR3 totals 13 residues. J gave up 8 bases and V 3 bases, and 5 bases lay outside the gene matches. In germline, CDR1 is MNHEY, CDR2 SMNVEV (reference sequence). CDR3 DNA sequence: TGTGCCAGCAGTTTTCCAGGGGGCTGGGGCTACACCTTC. This encodes CASSFPGGWGYTF.

This clone was seen more than once but under ten times. This chain uses TRBV13 with TRBJ2-3; D ambiguous. CDR1 PRHDT and CDR2 FYEKMQ come from the germline V gene (reference sequence). V lost 4 bases and J 4 bases, leaving 24 bases between the germline ends. The CDR3 has 18 amino acids. The CDR3 coding sequence is TGTGCCAGCAGCTCCACTGGCCGGACGCCGGTCCCCCCAGATACGCAGTATTTT. This gives the protein CASSSTGRTPVPPDTQYF. Drawing the rest from reference TRBV13 and TRBJ2-3, the complete variable domain is AAGVIQSPRHLIKEKRETATLKCYPIPRHDTVYWYQQGPGQDPQFLISFYEKMQSDKGSIPDRFSAQQFSDYHSELNMSSLELGDSALYFCASSSTGRTPVPPDTQYFGPGTRLTVL.